The 28 T cell receptor beta chains below all came from one sample that was sequenced in a study of T cell responses to AZD1222 COVID-19 vaccine. TCRdb keeps only in-frame clones here, not all; method: immunoSEQ multiplex PCR. The repertoire includes approximately 200,000 clones, 90% to 95% of them detected once, and around 3% sits in the top ten. Sequences were derived from peripheral blood, sampled 28 days after the second AZD1222 dose. Receptors were obtained from an adult who received the AZD1222 COVID-19 vaccine.

This chain links TRBV27 with TRBJ2-5, with D perhaps TRBD2 (5 bases). Trimming removed 0 bases from V and 7 bases from J, with 9 bases in between. The CDR3 runs 13 residues. Germline V lookup: CDR1 MNHEY, CDR2 SMNVEV (reference sequence). The CDR3 region is CASSLSGVRTQYF. As DNA, the CDR3 is TGTGCCAGCAGTTTATCGGGAGTGAGGACCCAGTACTTC.

The rearrangement uses TRBV19 and TRBJ1-2, with 7 bases aligning to TRBD1. This CDR3 region has 13 residues. Germline lookup yields CDR1 LNHDA and CDR2 SQIVND (reference sequence). Losses at the gene ends were 2 bases for V and 7 bases for J; bases not matched to a gene: 4. In DNA, the CDR3 is TGTGCCAGTAGTATAAGGACAGGCTCTGGCTACACCTTC. Translated, it gives CASSIRTGSGYTF.

The chain is built from TRBV24-1 and TRBJ2-1, with D uncertain. The germline CDR1 and CDR2 sequences are KGHDR and SFDVKD. The V end was cut by 4 bases, the J end by 0 bases, with 12 bases between. The CDR3 length is 16 residues. The chain's CDR3 is CATSDRDGDSYNEQFF. Here the CDR3 DNA reads TGTGCCACCAGTGACAGAGACGGCGACTCCTACAATGAGCAGTTCTTC.

This rearrangement joins TRBV24-1 to TRBJ2-1; D may be TRBD2 (6 bases). This CDR3 region has 18 residues. Germline lookup yields CDR1 KGHDR and CDR2 SFDVKD. The V end lost 3 bases, the J end lost 0 bases, and 17 bases lay between the germline ends. The CDR3 here is CATSDPRPGEGSYNEQFF. The CDR3 nucleotides are TGTGCCACCAGTGATCCAAGGCCGGGAGAGGGCTCCTACAATGAGCAGTTCTTC.

V is TRBV24-1 and J is TRBJ2-1; TRBD2 is a possible D gene (6 bases). The CDR3 is made up of 16 amino acids. The ends were cut back, 2 bases at V and 0 bases at J, with 10 bases in the middle. Germline V gene lookup returns CDR1 KGHDR and CDR2 SFDVKD. DNA for the CDR3: TGTGCCACCAGTGATTCTCGGGGGAGCTCCTACAATGAGCAGTTCTTC. Protein: CATSDSRGSSYNEQFF.

The gene calls are TRBV27 and TRBJ2-3; 12 nucleotides line up with TRBD2. With 3 bases clipped from V and 5 bases from J, the junction kept 3 bases outside the gene matches. Germline V gives CDR1 MNHEY, CDR2 SMNVEV (reference sequence). This CDR3 contains 15 residues. Written as DNA, the CDR3 is TGTGCCAGCAGTTTCTTGGGACTAGCGGGAGATACGCAGTATTTT. Translated: CASSFLGLAGDTQYF.

CDR3 region: CASSPGTGNSPLHF. The CDR3 DNA reads as TGTGCCAGTAGTCCCGGGACAGGGAATTCACCCCTCCACTTT. The V gene is TRBV19, the J gene TRBJ1-6; 9 bases are shared with TRBD1. The CDR3 consists of 14 residues. Losses at the gene ends were 5 bases for V and 7 bases for J; bases not matched to a gene: 3. Germline V lookup: CDR1 LNHDA, CDR2 SQIVND (reference sequence).

The chain recombines TRBV4-1 with TRBJ2-1, with D tentatively TRBD2 (5 bases). CDR3 size: 14 residues. The germline V gene has CDR1 MGHRA and CDR2 YSYEKL. The V end was cut by 5 bases, the J end by 9 bases, with 17 bases between. The CDR3: CASSSQLGWGEQFF. In DNA form, the CDR3 reads TGCGCCAGCAGCTCCCAACTAGGATGGGGTGAGCAGTTCTTC.

This clone was counted between two and nine times. J is TRBJ1-1 and V is TRBV18; 7 positions agree with TRBD1. J lost 3 bases, V lost 3 bases, and 13 bases had no gene match. The CDR3 contains 17 residues. Germline V CDR1 and CDR2: KGHSH, LQKENI. The CDR3, as DNA: TGTGCCAGCTCACCCGGGGACAGCCCCCGGATCCACACTGAAGCTTTCTTT. It encodes CASSPGDSPRIHTEAFF.

This sequence joins TRBV4-1 and TRBJ1-1; D ambiguous. Looked up from germline, CDR1 is MGHRA and CDR2 is YSYEKL. CDR3 length equals 17 residues. Trimming removed 3 bases at V and 0 bases at J, with 17 bases between. CDR3 amino acids: CASSHALASELNTEAFF. The CDR3, as DNA: TGCGCCAGCAGCCATGCCTTGGCTTCCGAACTGAACACTGAAGCTTTCTTT.

This rearrangement joins TRBV7-9 to TRBJ2-7, with D possibly being TRBD1 (6 bases). The ends were cut back, 5 bases at V and 3 bases at J, with 17 bases in the middle. This CDR3 has 15 residues. Germline V gene sequence: CDR1 SEHNR, CDR2 FQNEAQ (reference sequence). The CDR3, as DNA: TGTGCCAGCAGCCCGCCACTCTCGGACAGCTACGAGCAGTACTTC. Translated: CASSPPLSDSYEQYF. Combining the CDR3 with reference TRBV7-9 and TRBJ2-7 gives the whole variable domain DTGVSQNPRHKITKRGQNVTFRCDPISEHNRLYWYRQTLGQGPEFLTYFQNEAQLEKSRLLSDRFSAERPKGSFSTLEIQRTEQGDSAMYLCASSPPLSDSYEQYFGPGTRLTVT.

In this sample, this clone turned up once. The V and J genes are TRBV2 and TRBJ1-5; TRBD1 might be the D (5 bases). V lost 8 bases and J 9 bases, leaving 14 bases between the germline ends. Germline CDR1 SNHLY, CDR2 FYNNEI. The CDR3 has 12 residues. The CDR3 is CASGGAPGPQHF. In nucleotides, the CDR3 is TGTGCCAGCGGTGGGGCGCCGGGGCCCCAGCATTTT.

The chain couples TRBV10-3 to TRBJ2-7, with 7 bases identical to TRBD2. The CDR3 consists of 14 residues. After removal of 2 bases from V and 7 bases from J, the junction contained 8 bases not matched to a gene. The germline V gene has CDR1 ENHRY and CDR2 SYGVKD. The CDR3 DNA reads TGTGCCATCAGTGAGCTCGCGGGAGCCGGGGAGCAGTACTTC. Protein: CAISELAGAGEQYF.

V and J are TRBV28 and TRBJ2-7; D could derive from TRBD1 or TRBD2 (5 bases each). The CDR3 sequence is 12 residues long. The germline CDR1 and CDR2 sequences are MDHEN and SYDVKM. V dropped 4 bases and J dropped 3 bases, with 7 bases sitting between them. CDR3 region: CASSWDLYEQYF. In DNA, the CDR3 is TGTGCCAGCAGTTGGGACCTCTACGAGCAGTACTTC.

This chain connects TRBV2 to TRBJ1-5; D not certain. The CDR3 length is 15 residues. Trimming stripped 6 bases from V and 5 bases from J, with 17 bases between. Germline V lookup: CDR1 SNHLY, CDR2 FYNNEI. CDR3 amino acids: CASRRTNARDQPQHF. CDR3 DNA sequence: TGTGCCAGCAGACGGACCAACGCAAGGGATCAGCCCCAGCATTTT.

The table lists this clone with a count of one. CDR3: CASSESPQGTADTQYF. The DNA for the CDR3 is TGCGCCAGCAGTGAGTCCCCCCAGGGGACCGCAGATACGCAGTATTTT. The rearrangement joins TRBV10-1 to TRBJ2-3; a weak D match, TRBD1 (6 bases). The CDR3 is 16 amino acids. Trimming took 0 bases from V and 4 from J, leaving 14 bases between them. Germline V gives CDR1 WNHNN, CDR2 SYGVQD (reference sequence).

The chain combines TRBV9 with TRBJ1-3, with D unclear. The CDR3 length is 14 residues. In germline, CDR1 is SGDLS, CDR2 YYNGEE. Trimming shortened V by 0 bases and J by 1 base, and 5 bases separated the two germline ends. CDR3 nucleotide sequence: TGTGCCAGCAGCGTAGACGGGTCTGGAAACACCATATATTTT. Its translation: CASSVDGSGNTIYF.

The chain combines TRBV5-4 with TRBJ2-2; 7 bases align to TRBD1. There are 15 residues in the CDR3. V shed 4 bases and J 6 bases; nucleotides not matched to a gene: 9. CDR1 is SGHNT, CDR2 YYREEE, per germline (reference sequence). This CDR3 is CASSPPRGLAGELFF. The CDR3 DNA follows: TGTGCCAGCAGCCCGCCGAGGGGGCTCGCCGGGGAGCTGTTTTTT.

The chain has TRBV19 and TRBJ1-3; 7 bases map to TRBD1. CDR3 length equals 14 residues. V gave up 5 bases and J gave up 4 bases; unmatched junction bases: 5. CDR1 and CDR2 from the germline V gene are LNHDA and SQIVND (reference sequence). The CDR3 nucleotides are TGTGCCAGTAGTGCGACAGGGTCAGGAAACACCATATATTTT. This gives the protein CASSATGSGNTIYF.

This chain connects TRBV5-1 to TRBJ1-4, with D possibly being TRBD1 (5 bases). Deletions cut 0 bases from V and 6 bases from J, with 9 bases between. This CDR3 comprises 14 residues. Germline lookup yields CDR1 SGHRS and CDR2 YFSETQ. The CDR3 loop reads CASSLGQGHEKLFF. The CDR3 coding sequence is TGCGCCAGCAGCTTGGGGCAGGGTCATGAAAAACTGTTTTTT. The whole variable domain, filled in from reference TRBV5-1 and TRBJ1-4, reads KAGVTQTPRYLIKTRGQQVTLSCSPISGHRSVSWYQQTPGQGLQFLFEYFSETQRNKGNFPGRFSGRQFSNSRSEMNVSTLELGDSALYLCASSLGQGHEKLFFGSGTQLSVL.

The chain carries TRBV29-1 and TRBJ2-1, with D perhaps matching TRBD2 (5 bases). Germline CDR1 is SQVTM and CDR2 is ANQGSEA. The V end was cut by 6 bases, the J end by 9 bases, with 15 bases between. The length of the CDR3 is 12 residues. The CDR3, as DNA: TGCAGCGTCGCGGACGTAGGGAGTGAGCAGTTCTTC. Its protein is CSVADVGSEQFF.

The chain uses TRBV5-6 and TRBJ2-5; perhaps TRBD1 as D (6 bases). The length of the CDR3 is 13 residues. Between the trimmed V and J ends, which lost 2 bases and 5 bases, there was a span of 10 bases. Germline CDR1 is SGHDT and CDR2 is YYEEEE. CDR3 sequence: CASSLPQGETQYF. The CDR3 nucleotides read TGTGCCAGCAGCTTACCCCAGGGGGAGACCCAGTACTTC.

A remark on this clone: An end of the junction does not agree with germline; a read error may underlie this. V is TRBV19 and J is TRBJ2-7; 7 bases line up with TRBD2. The CDR3 sequence is 12 residues long. CDR1 and CDR2 (germline): LNHDA, SQIVND (reference sequence). CDR3 sequence reads: CASRSYGGEQYF. The DNA for the CDR3 is TGTGCAAGTAGGTCCTACGGGGGGGAGCAGTACTTC.

The table lists this clone with a count of one. V and J are TRBV5-8 and TRBJ2-1, with D tentatively TRBD2 (6 bases). This CDR3 is 13 amino acids long. Germline-derived CDR1 and CDR2 are SGHTS and YDEGEE. Trimming left V 4 bases short and J 12 bases short, with 17 bases between. The CDR3: CASSPREFGLQFF. The CDR3 nucleotides read TGTGCCAGCAGCCCACGGGAGTTTGGATTGCAGTTCTTC.

This rearrangement joins TRBV13 to TRBJ1-2, with D perhaps matching TRBD1 (6 bases). The CDR3 length is 13 residues. In germline, CDR1 is PRHDT, CDR2 FYEKMQ (reference sequence). Trimming left V 5 bases short and J 3 bases short, with 10 bases between. The CDR3 sequence: CASSVGGHYGYTF. CDR3 in DNA: TGTGCCAGCAGCGTTGGGGGCCACTATGGCTACACCTTC.

V gene TRBV12-3 or TRBV12-4 combines with J gene TRBJ1-5; D is unclear. Between the trimmed V and J ends, which lost 1 base and 6 bases, there was a span of 7 bases. This CDR3 is 13 amino acids long. The CDR3 DNA reads as TGTGCCAGCAGTTTAGTAACTGGTCAGCCCCAGCATTTT. This encodes CASSLVTGQPQHF.

V is TRBV11-2 and J is TRBJ2-1, with 10 bases fitting TRBD1. With V trimmed by 4 bases and J by 1 base, 10 bases remained unmatched. The CDR3 spans 18 residues. Looked up from germline, CDR1 is SGHAT and CDR2 is FQNNGV. In nucleotides, the CDR3 is TGTGCCAGCAGCTCCCGGGACAGGGGAATTACTTCCTACAATGAGCAGTTCTTC. Its protein is CASSSRDRGITSYNEQFF. Based on the CDR3 plus reference TRBV11-2 and TRBJ2-1, the full variable domain is EAGVAQSPRYKIIEKRQSVAFWCNPISGHATLYWYQQILGQGPKLLIQFQNNGVVDDSQLPKDRFSAERLKGVDSTLKIQPAKLEDSAVYLCASSSRDRGITSYNEQFFGPGTRLTVL.

The chain links TRBV19 to TRBJ2-7; D might be TRBD1 (6 bases). The CDR3 has 14 residues. Looked up from germline, CDR1 is LNHDA and CDR2 is SQIVND (reference sequence). V lost 3 bases to trimming and J lost 3 bases, with 12 bases between them. CDR3 region: CASSMNPGDYEQYF. The CDR3 DNA follows: TGTGCCAGTAGTATGAATCCAGGGGACTACGAGCAGTACTTC.